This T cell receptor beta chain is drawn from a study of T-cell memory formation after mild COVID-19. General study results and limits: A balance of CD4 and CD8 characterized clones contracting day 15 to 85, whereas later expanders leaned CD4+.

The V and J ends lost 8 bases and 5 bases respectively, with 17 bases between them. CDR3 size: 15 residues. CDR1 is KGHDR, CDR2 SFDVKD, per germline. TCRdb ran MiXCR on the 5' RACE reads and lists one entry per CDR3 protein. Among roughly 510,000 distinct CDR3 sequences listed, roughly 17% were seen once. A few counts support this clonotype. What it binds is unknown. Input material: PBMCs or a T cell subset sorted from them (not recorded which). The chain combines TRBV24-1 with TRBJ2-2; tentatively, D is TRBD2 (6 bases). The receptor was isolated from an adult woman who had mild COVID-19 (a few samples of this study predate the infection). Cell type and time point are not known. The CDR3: CATTARGAGTGELFF. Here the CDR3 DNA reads TGTGCCACCACTGCACGCGGGGCCGGGACCGGGGAGCTGTTTTTT.